The 23 T cell receptor beta chains in this list originate from one sample, sequenced in a study of blood T cell repertoires in COVID-19 (dated by TCRdb to the early 2020s). The library was built by means of the immunoSEQ multiplex PCR assay. Imported from immuneACCESS, the table was reduced by TCRdb to in-frame sequences with V and J called. These copies leave out some clones; in studies compared against another copy, an unresolved V gene accounts for under half, and the cause of the remainder is not known. This sample comprises around 260,000 clones, roughly 90% of them detected only once. The top ten constitute 0.7% of the sample. The specimen was peripheral blood. The receptor source for this set is a human donor in a cohort sampled during active COVID-19.

The chain links TRBV19 to TRBJ1-5; 8 bases map to TRBD1. The V gene's germline CDR1 is LNHDA and CDR2 SQIVND (reference sequence). This CDR3 contains 15 residues. J was trimmed by 4 bases and V by 8 bases; bases with no gene match: 10. The CDR3 is CASGRGRGINQPQHF. The DNA for the CDR3 is TGTGCCAGTGGCAGGGGGCGGGGGATTAATCAGCCCCAGCATTTT. The variable domain in full, completed from reference TRBV19 and TRBJ1-5, reads DGGITQSPKYLFRKEGQNVTLSCEQNLNHDAMYWYRQDPGQGLRLIYYSQIVNDFQKGDIAEGYSVSREKKESFPLTVTSAQKNPTAFYLCASGRGRGINQPQHFGDGTRLSIL.

This chain uses TRBV4-1 with TRBJ1-5; D uncertain. Trimming took 4 bases from V and 0 from J, leaving 13 bases between them. This CDR3 is built from 16 residues. Germline lookup yields CDR1 MGHRA and CDR2 YSYEKL. This CDR3 reads CASSPGSAYSNQPQHF. CDR3 coding DNA: TGCGCCAGCAGCCCAGGTTCAGCTTATAGCAATCAGCCCCAGCATTTT.

V usage is TRBV7-2 and J usage is TRBJ2-2; D is unclear. This CDR3 contains 14 residues. Germline-derived CDR1 and CDR2 are SGHTA and FQGNSA. Trimming stripped 3 bases from V and 1 base from J, with 6 bases between. In DNA form, the CDR3 reads TGTGCCAGCAGCTTCTTCAGGAACACCGGGGAGCTGTTTTTT. Amino acid sequence: CASSFFRNTGELFF.

This chain's CDR3 is CASSYWGGRTDTQYF. In DNA, the CDR3 is TGTGCCAGCAGTTACTGGGGGGGCCGGACAGATACGCAGTATTTT. The V call is TRBV6-5, the J call TRBJ2-3; weak D call: TRBD2 (7 bases). The V gene's germline CDR1 is MNHEY and CDR2 SVGAGI. Trimming took 1 base from V and 3 from J, leaving 11 bases between them. The CDR3 has 15 amino acids.

The chain is built from TRBV5-1 and TRBJ2-1, with D possibly TRBD2 on 5 matching bases. The CDR3 loop spans 16 amino acids. Trimming left V 6 bases short and J 1 base short, with 17 bases between. CDR1 is SGHRS, CDR2 YFSETQ, per germline. In DNA, the CDR3 is TGCGCCAGCAACCCTGAGGGCGGGTTTTCCTACAATGAGCAGTTCTTC. The encoded protein is CASNPEGGFSYNEQFF.

This clone has just a few counts. This sequence joins TRBV30 and TRBJ1-3; D gene ambiguous. Germline V gene sequence: CDR1 GTSNPN, CDR2 SVGIG (reference sequence). The length of the CDR3 is 17 residues. With 0 bases removed from V and 2 bases from J, the gap between germline ends came to 17 bases. CDR3 in amino acids: CAWSVTRGGVAGNTIYF. DNA of the CDR3: TGTGCCTGGAGTGTAACCCGGGGTGGAGTTGCTGGAAACACCATATATTTT. Together with reference TRBV30 and TRBJ1-3, the CDR3 gives the full variable domain: SQTIHQWPATLVQPVGSPLSLECTVEGTSNPNLYWYRQAAGRGLQLLFYSVGIGQISSEVPQNLSASRPQDRQFILSSKKLLLSDSGFYLCAWSVTRGGVAGNTIYFGEGSWLTVV.

This clone was seen a handful of times. This chain connects TRBV19 to TRBJ1-2, with 7 positions matching TRBD1. The CDR3 is made up of 16 amino acids. From germline, CDR1 is LNHDA and CDR2 SQIVND (reference sequence). J lost 4 bases, V lost 5 bases, and 13 bases had no gene match. The CDR3 DNA reads as TGTGCCAGTAGTGTCCACCCGACAGGGACCGGCTATGGCTACACCTTC. It translates to CASSVHPTGTGYGYTF. The full variable domain, completed using reference TRBV19 and TRBJ1-2, is DGGITQSPKYLFRKEGQNVTLSCEQNLNHDAMYWYRQDPGQGLRLIYYSQIVNDFQKGDIAEGYSVSREKKESFPLTVTSAQKNPTAFYLCASSVHPTGTGYGYTFGSGTRLTVV.

The chain couples TRBV19 to TRBJ1-4; D remains ambiguous. The V end lost 9 bases, the J end lost 2 bases, and 13 bases lay between the germline ends. Germline V lookup: CDR1 LNHDA, CDR2 SQIVND (reference sequence). The CDR3 has 14 amino acids. CDR3 nucleotides: TGTGCCAGCTCAAAGAGGGCTACTAATGAAAAACTGTTTTTT. Amino acids: CASSKRATNEKLFF.

CDR3 sequence reads: CASSYGISNTEAFF. CDR3 coding DNA: TGTGCCAGCAGCTACGGGATTTCGAACACTGAAGCTTTCTTT. V is TRBV5-5 and J is TRBJ1-1, with D uncertain. The CDR3 runs to 14 residues. The germline V and J ends were trimmed by 3 bases and 1 base, with 10 bases remaining between them. Germline CDR1 reads SGHKS; CDR2 reads YYEKEE (reference sequence).

The genes are TRBV13 and TRBJ2-1, with D unclear. The CDR3 extends over 16 amino acids. Germline CDR1 and CDR2: PRHDT and FYEKMQ (reference sequence). Trimming took off 5 bases at V and 3 bases at J, with 17 bases between the two ends. CDR3 coding DNA: TGTGCCAGCAGCCCGGCCCAGGTCGTGGTCTACAATGAGCAGTTCTTC. Amino acid sequence: CASSPAQVVVYNEQFF.

The V and J genes are TRBV7-2 and TRBJ2-7, with TRBD2 matching 14 bases. The V gene end was trimmed by 0 bases and the J gene end by 3 bases; junction bases not matched to a gene: 7. The CDR3 length is 18 residues. Germline V gives CDR1 SGHTA, CDR2 FQGNSA. The CDR3 nucleotides are TGTGCCAGCAGCTTAGCGCGGGGGACTAGCGGGGGTTTCTACGAGCAGTACTTC. This codes for CASSLARGTSGGFYEQYF.

This chain connects TRBV7-2 to TRBJ2-1; 11 bases agree with TRBD2. The germline V gene has CDR1 SGHTA and CDR2 FQGNSA. This CDR3 has 16 amino acids. Germline trimming cut 2 bases from V and 4 bases from J; bases unmatched to any gene: 4. This chain's CDR3 is CASSLSVAGGYNEQFF. The CDR3 DNA is TGTGCCAGCAGCTTAAGCGTAGCGGGGGGGTACAATGAGCAGTTCTTC.

V usage is TRBV19 and J usage is TRBJ1-4; unclear D gene. The CDR3 loop spans 14 amino acids. Germline CDR1 and CDR2: LNHDA and SQIVND (reference sequence). V lost 5 bases, J lost 8 bases, and 15 bases lay in between. DNA for the CDR3: TGTGCCAGTAGTTCTGAACGGGTCGGGGAAAAACTGTTTTTT. Its protein is CASSSERVGEKLFF.

This chain links TRBV18 with TRBJ1-5; possibly TRBD1 for D (6 bases). Trimming pared 9 bases from V and 4 bases from J, leaving 13 bases between. In germline, CDR1 is KGHSH, CDR2 LQKENI. The CDR3 spans 13 residues. This chain's CDR3 is CAREGGGNQPQHF. For the CDR3, the DNA is TGTGCCAGAGAAGGGGGGGGTAATCAGCCCCAGCATTTT. Variable domain in full (rest from reference TRBV18 and TRBJ1-5): NAGVMQNPRHLVRRRGQEARLRCSPMKGHSHVYWYRQLPEEGLKFMVYLQKENIIDESGMPKERFSAEFPKEGPSILRIQQVVRGDSAAYFCAREGGGNQPQHFGDGTRLSIL.

The rearrangement joins TRBV9 to TRBJ2-2; 7 bases fit TRBD1. Trimming took 4 bases from V and 4 from J; bases not matched to a gene: 1. Germline V gene data show CDR1 as SGDLS and CDR2 as YYNGEE. The CDR3 spans 13 residues. CDR3: CASSRQGTGELFF. CDR3 bases: TGTGCCAGCAGCCGACAGGGCACCGGGGAGCTGTTTTTT.

This clone has only a few counts. The chain carries TRBV5-6 and TRBJ1-2, with TRBD1 as a possible D gene (6 bases). V lost 3 bases, J lost 4 bases, and 16 bases lay in between. The CDR3 runs to 15 residues. Germline V gene data show CDR1 as SGHDT and CDR2 as YYEEEE. For the CDR3, the DNA is TGTGCCAGCAGCTCGGGAACTGGGGGCCTCTATGGCTACACCTTC. Translation gives CASSSGTGGLYGYTF.

The V gene is TRBV9, the J gene TRBJ1-3, with D unclear. V lost 0 bases to trimming and J lost 0 bases, with 13 bases between them. CDR3 length equals 17 residues. CDR1 is SGDLS, CDR2 YYNGEE, per germline. CDR3 residues: CASSVAAGRVSGNTIYF. CDR3 in DNA: TGTGCCAGCAGCGTAGCTGCCGGCCGGGTCTCTGGAAACACCATATATTTT.

This clone was seen a few times. J is TRBJ1-5 and V is TRBV28, with a weak D call TRBD1 (5 bases). The CDR3 runs to 17 residues. Trimming took off 6 bases at V and 7 bases at J, with 25 bases between the two ends. Germline lookup yields CDR1 MDHEN and CDR2 SYDVKM. CDR3 amino acids: CASSTWGLSPPKQPQHF. Written as DNA, the CDR3 is TGTGCCAGCAGCACCTGGGGACTGTCCCCCCCCAAACAGCCCCAGCATTTT. The full variable domain, completed using reference TRBV28 and TRBJ1-5, is DVKVTQSSRYLVKRTGEKVFLECVQDMDHENMFWYRQDPGLGLRLIYFSYDVKMKEKGDIPEGYSVSREKKERFSLILESASTNQTSMYLCASSTWGLSPPKQPQHFGDGTRLSIL.

The chain has TRBV21-1 and TRBJ1-1. TRBV21-1 is designated a pseudogene. There are 10 residues in the CDR3. The CDR3 here is CASSRREGLF. DNA for the CDR3: TGTGCCAGCAGCCGGAGGGAGGGTCTCTTT.

The V call is TRBV27, the J call TRBJ2-7; TRBD1 might be the D (6 bases). Trimming removed 3 bases at V and 7 bases at J, with 10 bases between. Germline values: CDR1 MNHEY, CDR2 SMNVEV (reference sequence). The CDR3 is 12 residues long. The CDR3: CASSFRGQEQYF. The CDR3 DNA sequence: TGTGCCAGCAGTTTCAGAGGACAGGAGCAGTACTTC.

The chain joins TRBV6-2 or TRBV6-3 to TRBJ2-7; 7 positions match TRBD1. CDR1 and CDR2 from the germline V gene are MNHEY and SVGEGT. The length of the CDR3 is 14 residues. The V segment lost 6 bases and the J segment 10 bases; nucleotides outside the gene matches: 15. In DNA, the CDR3 is TGTGCCAGCAGCCACAGCAGGACAGGCCTAAATCAGTACTTC. Translating gives CASSHSRTGLNQYF.

The V call is TRBV13, the J call TRBJ2-7, with 7 bases matching TRBD1. Germline CDR1 is PRHDT and CDR2 is FYEKMQ (reference sequence). The CDR3 runs 14 residues. V shed 3 bases, J shed 4 bases, and the junction held 6 bases outside the gene matches. CDR3 sequence: CASSFRDRQYEQYF. CDR3 nucleotides: TGTGCCAGCAGCTTTCGGGACAGACAGTACGAGCAGTACTTC.

This clone was seen a single time. The chain employs TRBV7-6 and TRBJ1-1, with D unclear. The CDR3 runs 12 residues. V was clipped by 7 bases and J by 8 bases, with 14 bases between them. The germline CDR1 and CDR2 sequences are SGHVS and FNYEAQ. In DNA form, the CDR3 reads TGTGCCAGCACCTCCACGGACTTGGAAGCTTTCTTT. It yields the protein CASTSTDLEAFF.